Presented here are 6 T cell receptor beta chains from one specimen sequenced in a study of blood T cell repertoires in COVID-19. The data were produced by immunoSEQ multiplex PCR, yet TCRdb's version contains in-frame clones alone and is incomplete. This sample has 200,000 or so clones, with more than 65% found just once. What was sequenced was peripheral blood. Every receptor here comes from a human donor in a cohort sampled during active COVID-19.

This clone has only a few counts. This rearrangement joins TRBV5-5 to TRBJ1-6; 7 bases match TRBD1. The ends lost 4 bases at V and 7 bases at J; junction bases unmatched: 8. This CDR3 is 15 amino acids long. Germline V gene lookup returns CDR1 SGHKS and CDR2 YYEKEE (reference sequence). CDR3 nucleotides: TGTGCCAGCAGCCGATGGACAGGAGACAATTCACCCCTCCACTTT. It encodes CASSRWTGDNSPLHF.

This sequence joins TRBV28 and TRBJ1-3; D might be TRBD1 (6 bases). This CDR3 has 13 residues. V gave up 8 bases and J gave up 0 bases, with 8 bases separating them. The germline gives CDR1 MDHEN, CDR2 SYDVKM. The CDR3 reads CASQGLSGNTIYF. The DNA of the CDR3 is TGTGCCAGCCAGGGGCTCTCTGGAAACACCATATATTTT.

This chain connects TRBV3-1 (or the pseudogene TRBV3-2) to TRBJ2-5; 10 bases fit TRBD2. Germline V gene data show CDR1 as LGHDT and CDR2 as YNNKEL (reference sequence). V was clipped by 1 base and J by 5 bases; unmatched bases: 10. This CDR3 contains 17 residues. In nucleotides, the CDR3 is TGTGCCAGCAGCCAAGGTTGGCTAGCGGGAGAGGGGGAGACCCAGTACTTC. As protein: CASSQGWLAGEGETQYF.

The chain combines TRBV10-3 with TRBJ2-7; the match to TRBD2 covers 15 bases. The CDR3 has 15 amino acids. V trimming: 3 bases; J trimming: 6 bases; junction bases outside the gene matches: 3. Germline-derived CDR1 and CDR2 are ENHRY and SYGVKD. This CDR3 is CAISDGLAGGVEQYF. The CDR3 nucleotides are TGTGCCATCAGTGATGGACTAGCGGGGGGGGTCGAGCAGTACTTC.

V gene TRBV20-1 combines with J gene TRBJ2-3, with 8 bases aligning to TRBD2. The length of the CDR3 is 14 residues. V lost 3 bases to trimming and J lost 1 base; unmatched junction nucleotides: 3. The germline gives CDR1 DFQATT, CDR2 SNEGSKA (reference sequence). CDR3 nucleotides: TGCAGTGCTAGTCTGACTAGCGGCACAGATACGCAGTATTTT. This gives the protein CSASLTSGTDTQYF.

The genes are TRBV29-1 and TRBJ2-1; TRBD1 matches at 7 bases. The CDR3 extends over 14 amino acids. The V segment lost 7 bases and the J segment 4 bases; nucleotides outside the gene matches: 10. Germline CDR1 and CDR2: SQVTM and ANQGSEA. This CDR3 is CSATGASGYNEQFF. CDR3 nucleotide sequence: TGCAGCGCAACAGGGGCCTCCGGTTACAATGAGCAGTTCTTC.